These T cell receptor beta chains were read from a single sample in a study of OX40 agonist ivuxolimab in advanced cancers. Sequencing was performed with immunoSEQ multiplex PCR; in TCRdb, only in-frame clones are kept and a portion is missing. The top ten hold 15% to 20% of the sample, which has around 25,000 clones, approximately 89% seen once. Sequenced here: CD4+ or CD8+ T cells sorted from blood, sampled in a trial of the OX40 agonist ivuxolimab. These receptors originate from an adult with an advanced solid tumor such as melanoma, head and neck, liver or kidney cancer. Both conserved end residues are part of each CDR3. A D gene is named only where the DNA matches it firmly. Some rows have no size entry. The others give once, few or many, or a class for an expanded clone.

size: NA; J: TRBJ2-5; D: NA; V: TRBV11-3; DNA: TGTGCCAGCAGCTTAGACGGCTCTGAGGGGGAGACCCAGTACTTC; CDR3: CASSLDGSEGETQYF
size: NA; J: TRBJ1-1; D: TRBD1; V: TRBV19; DNA: TGTGCCACACAGGGGAAAGTGAGGGGAGGGAACACTGAAGCTTTCTTT; CDR3: CATQGKVRGGNTEAFF
size: NA; J: TRBJ2-2; D: NA; V: TRBV7-9; DNA: TGTGCCAGCAGCTTACCCCCCGGAGGGGGCAACACCGGGGAGCTGTTTTTT; CDR3: CASSLPPGGGNTGELFF
size: once; J: TRBJ2-2; D: NA; V: TRBV10-3; DNA: TGTGCCATCAGTGAGTCGACGCGGGTCGGGGAGCTGTTTTTT; CDR3: CAISESTRVGELFF
size: NA; J: TRBJ2-7; D: NA; V: TRBV7-9; DNA: TGTGCCAGCAGCTTAGGTTCGGGGGGCGTATACGAGCAGTACTTC; CDR3: CASSLGSGGVYEQYF
size: NA; J: TRBJ2-1; D: NA; V: TRBV30; DNA: TGTGCCTGGAGCTTAGGGAGGAACAATGAGCAGTTCTTC; CDR3: CAWSLGRNNEQFF
size: NA; J: TRBJ1-2; D: NA; V: TRBV25-1; DNA: TGTGCCAGCGGGGGAGTTGGGGGCTACACCTTC; CDR3: CASGGVGGYTF
size: NA; J: TRBJ1-5; D: NA; V: TRBV19; DNA: TGTGCCAGTAATATCGGGGTTGGCAATCAGCCCCAGCATTTT; CDR3: CASNIGVGNQPQHF
size: few; J: TRBJ2-7; D: NA; V: TRBV5-4; DNA: TGTGCCAGCACCATAATACCGCGCCGGCAGCCCTACGAGCAGTACTTC; CDR3: CASTIIPRRQPYEQYF
size: NA; J: TRBJ1-1; D: NA; V: TRBV27; DNA: TGTGCCAGCAGTTTATTGGGGGGGGCGCGAAACACTGAAGCTTTCTTT; CDR3: CASSLLGGARNTEAFF
size: NA; J: TRBJ2-7; D: NA; V: TRBV15; DNA: TGTGCCACCAGCAGCGGACAACTCTACGAGCAGTACTTC; CDR3: CATSSGQLYEQYF
size: NA; J: TRBJ1-1; D: TRBD1; V: TRBV6-5; DNA: TGTGCCAGCAGTGAGGGACAGGGTGAAGCTTTCTTT; CDR3: CASSEGQGEAFF
size: NA; J: TRBJ2-5; D: NA; V: TRBV19; DNA: TGTGCCAGTAGAGGCCACAAGACAGGATTGAAAGAGACCCAGTACTTC; CDR3: CASRGHKTGLKETQYF
size: NA; J: TRBJ2-7; D: NA; V: TRBV6-5; DNA: TGTGCCAGCAGTTCCCACCAAGGGTCGCCCTACGAGCAGTACTTC; CDR3: CASSSHQGSPYEQYF
size: few; J: TRBJ1-1; D: TRBD1; V: TRBV30; DNA: TGTGCCCGGGACAGTAAGACAAACACTGAAGCTTTCTTT; CDR3: CARDSKTNTEAFF
size: NA; J: TRBJ1-6; D: NA; V: TRBV6-5; DNA: TGTGCCAGCAGCATCACAGGGACGGATTCACCCCTCCACTTT; CDR3: CASSITGTDSPLHF
size: NA; J: TRBJ2-1; D: NA; V: TRBV13; DNA: TGTGCCAGCAGCTTATCGCTGGCGATTGGGCAGAGCTCCTACAATGAGCAGTTCTTC; CDR3: CASSLSLAIGQSSYNEQFF
size: NA; J: TRBJ2-5; D: NA; V: TRBV19; DNA: TGTGCCAGTAGTATTTCGGGGACCTTCCAAGAGACCCAGTACTTC; CDR3: CASSISGTFQETQYF
size: NA; J: TRBJ2-3; D: NA; V: TRBV6-1; DNA: TGTGCCAGCAGTGAACCAGATACGCAGTATTTT; CDR3: CASSEPDTQYF
size: NA; J: TRBJ1-5; D: TRBD1; V: TRBV25-1; DNA: TGTGCCAGCAGTGCTGGACAGGGGGAGCAGCCCCAGCATTTT; CDR3: CASSAGQGEQPQHF
size: NA; J: TRBJ2-5; D: NA; V: TRBV5-1; DNA: TGCGCCAGCAGAAGGCAGCTGGAACAAGAGACCCAGTACTTC; CDR3: CASRRQLEQETQYF
size: NA; J: TRBJ2-1; D: NA; V: TRBV19; DNA: TGTGCCAGTAGTCCTGAGTCAGGGTATCAGAATGAGCAGTTCTTC; CDR3: CASSPESGYQNEQFF
size: NA; J: TRBJ1-4; D: NA; V: TRBV10-1; DNA: TGCGCCAGCAGTGAGTCGAGGCGACAGTTAAGAGAAAAACTGTTTTTT; CDR3: CASSESRRQLREKLFF
size: NA; J: TRBJ2-3; D: NA; V: TRBV6-6; DNA: TGTGCCAGCAGTTACTCTTCAGGAGTCAGCACAGATACGCAGTATTTT; CDR3: CASSYSSGVSTDTQYF
size: NA; J: TRBJ2-7; D: NA; V: TRBV10-2; DNA: TGCGCCAGCAACCGGGACTTCAACTACGAGCAGTACTTC; CDR3: CASNRDFNYEQYF
size: NA; J: TRBJ2-5; D: NA; V: TRBV11-3; DNA: TGTGCCAGCAGCTTAGATTGGGGTGGGAGCAAAGAGACCCAGTACTTC; CDR3: CASSLDWGGSKETQYF
size: few; J: TRBJ1-1; D: NA; V: TRBV7-9; DNA: TGTGCCAGCAGCCCCCGGGGGTTGAACACTGAAGCTTTCTTT; CDR3: CASSPRGLNTEAFF
size: NA; J: TRBJ2-3; D: NA; V: TRBV6-6; DNA: TGTGCCAGCAGTTACTCGAGTGCAGATACGCAGTATTTT; CDR3: CASSYSSADTQYF
size: NA; J: TRBJ2-2; D: TRBD2; V: TRBV5-1; DNA: TGCGCCAGCAGCTCCCTAAAACTAGCGGGAGGGTTAAACACCGGGGAGCTGTTTTTT; CDR3: CASSSLKLAGGLNTGELFF
size: NA; J: TRBJ1-1; D: NA; V: TRBV30; DNA: TGTGCCTGGGGGAACACTGAAGCTTTCTTT; CDR3: CAWGNTEAFF
size: NA; J: TRBJ2-3; D: TRBD2; V: TRBV4-3; DNA: TGCGCCAGCAGCCTCGGGACTAAGAGCACAGATACGCAGTATTTT; CDR3: CASSLGTKSTDTQYF
size: few; J: TRBJ2-7; D: TRBD1; V: TRBV5-1; DNA: TGCGCCAGCAGCCCCGACAGGGTTACCTACGAGCAGTACTTC; CDR3: CASSPDRVTYEQYF
size: NA; J: TRBJ2-7; D: TRBD1; V: TRBV6-6; DNA: TGTGCCAGCAGTGACACCCTGAGACAGGGTAGCGAGCAGTACTTC; CDR3: CASSDTLRQGSEQYF
size: few; J: TRBJ2-6; D: NA; V: TRBV10-1; DNA: TGCGCCAGCAGTGAGGCTGGGGCCAACGTCCTGACTTTC; CDR3: CASSEAGANVLTF
size: NA; J: TRBJ2-1; D: NA; V: TRBV18; DNA: TGTGCCAGCTCACCCCCGGGAGTAGGGGCCAGCAATGAGCAGTTCTTC; CDR3: CASSPPGVGASNEQFF
size: NA; J: TRBJ2-3; D: NA; V: TRBV2; DNA: TGTGCCAGCAGTAGCCACAGCACAGATACGCAGTATTTT; CDR3: CASSSHSTDTQYF
size: NA; J: TRBJ1-1; D: NA; V: TRBV6-1; DNA: TGTGCCAGCAGGTTGAGTTTGGAAACTGAAGCTTTCTTT; CDR3: CASRLSLETEAFF